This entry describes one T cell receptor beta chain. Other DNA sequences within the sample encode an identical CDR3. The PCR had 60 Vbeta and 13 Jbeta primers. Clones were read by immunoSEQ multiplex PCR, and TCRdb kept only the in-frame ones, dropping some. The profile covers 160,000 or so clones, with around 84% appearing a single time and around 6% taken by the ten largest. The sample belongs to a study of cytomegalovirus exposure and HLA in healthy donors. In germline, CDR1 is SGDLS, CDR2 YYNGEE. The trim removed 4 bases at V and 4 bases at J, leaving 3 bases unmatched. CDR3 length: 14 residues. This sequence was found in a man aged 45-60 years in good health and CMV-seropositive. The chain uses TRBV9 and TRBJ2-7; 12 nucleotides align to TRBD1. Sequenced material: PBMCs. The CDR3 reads CASSPGQGAYEQYF. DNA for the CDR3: TGTGCCAGCAGCCCGGGACAGGGGGCGTACGAGCAGTACTTC.